This T cell receptor (beta chain) was recovered during a study of blood T cell repertoires in COVID-19. Study summary: Nucleic acid was either cDNA or gDNA, and it came from T cells, B-cell-depleted T cells, or PBMCs.

The germline gives CDR1 MNHEY, CDR2 SVGAGI. After removal of 6 bases from V and 7 bases from J, the junction contained 9 bases not matched to a gene. This CDR3 is built from 15 residues. Repertoires were generated with immunoSEQ multiplex PCR, while TCRdb's copy carries only in-frame clones and drops some. The sample records over 150,000 clones, less than 85% being singletons. The chain joins TRBV6-5 to TRBJ1-6; 7 bases are a match to TRBD1. The sequencing input was peripheral blood. This sequence originates from a human donor in a cohort sampled during active COVID-19. The CDR3 nucleotides read TGTGCCAGCAGACTTACAGGGGTACGGAATTCACCCCTCCACTTT. Protein: CASRLTGVRNSPLHF.